One sample yielded the 2 T cell receptor beta chains listed below, sequenced in a study of blood T cell repertoires in COVID-19. Here immunoSEQ multiplex PCR was the method, and the copy in TCRdb shows in-frame clones only, minus some. The sample lists around 290,000 clones; 86% were seen once. The material sequenced was peripheral blood. These receptors all stem from a woman in her seventies with COVID-19, enrolled during active disease.

The chain is built from TRBV20-1 and TRBJ1-5; no firm D call. The CDR3 runs 14 residues. V shed 5 bases and J shed 2 bases, with 13 bases lying between them. CDR1 is DFQATT, CDR2 SNEGSKA, per germline (reference sequence). The CDR3 sequence: CSAREGSGNQPQHF. CDR3 coding DNA: TGCAGTGCTCGTGAGGGTAGCGGCAATCAGCCCCAGCATTTT.

The DNA of the CDR3 is TGCAGCGTTGGGTCAGGGGACTATGGCTACACCTTC. This sequence encodes CSVGSGDYGYTF. The chain joins TRBV29-1 to TRBJ1-2; weak D call: TRBD1 (6 bases). Germline V gene lookup returns CDR1 SQVTM and CDR2 ANQGSEA. The CDR3 has 12 amino acids. V lost 4 bases to trimming and J lost 3 bases, with 9 bases between them.